The 20 T cell receptor beta chains presented below share a single source sample, sequenced in a study of cytomegalovirus exposure and HLA in healthy donors. It was with 60 Vbeta and 13 Jbeta primers that the PCR ran. Clones were sequenced by immunoSEQ multiplex PCR, and TCRdb holds only the in-frame ones, with some missing. The data show 90,000 to 150,000 clones, with about 73% seen just once and about 3.3% held by the top ten. Sequencing was performed on PBMCs. The receptor source for this set is a woman aged 25 to 45 in good health and CMV-seropositive.

This clone was recorded a few times. The chain uses TRBV11-2 and TRBJ2-7; the D gene is possibly TRBD2 (6 bases). Germline V gene sequence: CDR1 SGHAT, CDR2 FQNNGV. V dropped 1 base and J dropped 5 bases, with 12 bases sitting between them. There are 14 residues in the CDR3. The CDR3 nucleotides read TGTGCCAGCAGCTTAGCCGGGGGTTTCGACGAGCAGTACTTC. Translation: CASSLAGGFDEQYF.

The J gene is TRBJ2-1, the V gene TRBV5-1; 7 bases map to TRBD1. The germline gives CDR1 SGHRS, CDR2 YFSETQ. After removal of 0 bases from V and 8 bases from J, the junction contained 8 bases not matched to a gene. This CDR3 contains 15 residues. This CDR3 is CASSLDGQVIDEQFF. CDR3 sequence (DNA): TGCGCCAGCAGCTTGGATGGACAGGTAATCGATGAGCAGTTCTTC.

The chain links TRBV10-3 to TRBJ2-1; TRBD2 is a possible D gene (5 bases). The CDR3 length is 14 residues. Trimming took off 1 base at V and 5 bases at J, with 9 bases between the two ends. CDR1 is ENHRY and CDR2 is SYGVKD in the germline V gene. CDR3 amino acids: CAISEWAEDNEQFF. The CDR3 DNA sequence: TGTGCCATCAGTGAGTGGGCGGAGGACAATGAGCAGTTCTTC.

J is TRBJ2-1 and V is TRBV19; 7 nucleotides agree with TRBD2. The germline CDR1 and CDR2 sequences are LNHDA and SQIVND (reference sequence). The CDR3 contains 15 residues. Trimming at V came to 3 bases and at J to 8 bases, leaving 10 bases not matched to a gene. In nucleotides, the CDR3 is TGTGCCAGTAGTATTCGGACTAGTTTTAGCCATGAGCAGTTCTTC. Encoded protein: CASSIRTSFSHEQFF.

The V and J genes are TRBV28 and TRBJ2-4, with 10 positions matching TRBD1. Germline-derived CDR1 and CDR2 are MDHEN and SYDVKM. This CDR3 has 17 amino acids. The V and J ends lost 2 bases and 4 bases, in that order; junction bases with no gene match: 8. The DNA for the CDR3 is TGTGCCAGCAGTTTACTACCCGGGACAGGGGAAAAAAACATTCAGTACTTC. It codes for CASSLLPGTGEKNIQYF.

The chain couples TRBV6-1 to TRBJ2-2; 9 positions agree with TRBD1. CDR1 MNHNS and CDR2 SASEGT come from the germline V gene. There are 14 residues in the CDR3. The V gene end was trimmed by 9 bases and the J gene end by 2 bases; junction bases not matched to a gene: 4. CDR3 sequence: CASRTGVNTGELFF. CDR3 coding DNA: TGTGCCAGTAGGACAGGGGTAAACACCGGGGAGCTGTTTTTT.

In this sample, this clone turned up a few times. This chain connects TRBV7-2 to TRBJ2-5; perhaps TRBD2 as D (7 bases). The J call is uncertain, as TRBJ2-7 better fits the DNA end. Germline V lookup: CDR1 SGHTA, CDR2 FQGNSA. The CDR3 consists of 13 residues. The CDR3 sequence: CASSLGGPYEQYF. CDR3 bases: TGTGCCAGCAGCTTGGGGGGGCCCTACGAGCAGTACTTC.

The chain is built from TRBV5-4 and TRBJ2-7, with a possible D match to TRBD1 (5 bases). Trimming removed 4 bases from V and 5 bases from J, with 16 bases in between. The CDR3 runs 14 residues. Germline V gives CDR1 SGHNT, CDR2 YYREEE (reference sequence). The CDR3 region has the DNA TGTGCCAGCAGCAATCAGGGTGAAAAGGACGAGCAGTACTTC. Protein sequence: CASSNQGEKDEQYF.

The chain joins TRBV2 to TRBJ2-3; possibly TRBD1 for D (6 bases). CDR3 length equals 14 residues. V lost 8 bases, J lost 2 bases, and 14 bases lay in between. Germline CDR1 and CDR2: SNHLY and FYNNEI. CDR3 loop: CASRGQSNTDTQYF. The CDR3 nucleotides read TGTGCCAGCCGCGGACAGAGTAACACAGATACGCAGTATTTT.

The rearrangement uses TRBV11-2 and TRBJ2-7; D possibly corresponds to TRBD2 (6 bases). The germline V gene encodes CDR1 SGHAT and CDR2 FQNNGV. This CDR3 contains 16 residues. Trimming shortened V by 5 bases and J by 1 base, and 18 bases separated the two germline ends. Here the CDR3 DNA reads TGTGCCAGCAGCCATGTGAAGCGGGCACGGTCCTACGAGCAGTACTTC. This encodes CASSHVKRARSYEQYF.

This clone was seen a handful of times. This chain connects TRBV9 to TRBJ1-2; D perhaps matches TRBD1 (6 bases). Trimming removed 4 bases at V and 8 bases at J, with 15 bases between. CDR1 and CDR2 from the germline V gene are SGDLS and YYNGEE. The length of the CDR3 is 13 residues. DNA for the CDR3: TGTGCCAGCAGCATTACCCACAGGGACGGCTACACCTTC. Amino acid sequence: CASSITHRDGYTF.

This clone was counted between two and nine times. The V call is TRBV18, the J call TRBJ2-1; 7 nucleotides line up with TRBD1. Germline-derived CDR1 and CDR2 are KGHSH and LQKENI. This CDR3 is 11 amino acids long. Trimming cost V 3 bases and J 11 bases; bases outside gene matches: 1. CDR3 sequence (DNA): TGTGCCAGCTCACCGGGACAGAAGCAGTTCTTC. It specifies CASSPGQKQFF.

The chain combines TRBV7-8 with TRBJ1-2; 8 nucleotides line up with TRBD1. CDR3 length equals 17 residues. The junction had 19 bases not matched to a gene; V was cut back by 5 bases and J by 8 bases. CDR1 and CDR2 (germline): SGHVS, FQNEAQ. CDR3 in DNA: TGTGCCAGCAGCCCCCGGACAGGGTTGGCTCTTGCGGCGGGCTACACCTTC. Translation: CASSPRTGLALAAGYTF.

This clone was seen a few times. This CDR3 is CASRAGGEYQPQHF. The CDR3 coding sequence is TGTGCCAGCAGGGCAGGGGGCGAATATCAGCCCCAGCATTTT. The gene calls are TRBV28 and TRBJ1-5; 8 positions agree with TRBD1. CDR1 and CDR2 from the germline V gene are MDHEN and SYDVKM. This CDR3 is 14 amino acids long. V was clipped by 6 bases and J by 5 bases; unmatched bases: 6.

This clone was seen more than once but under ten times. The chain has TRBV4-2 and TRBJ2-2; possible D gene TRBD1, 6 bases. Germline V gives CDR1 LGHNA, CDR2 YNFKEQ. Trimming left V 0 bases short and J 8 bases short, with 16 bases between. The CDR3 loop spans 16 amino acids. CDR3 nucleotides: TGTGCCAGCAGCCAAGAGGGGGCAACGATAGTGGGGGAGCTGTTTTTT. Residues: CASSQEGATIVGELFF.

The rearrangement uses TRBV7-9 and TRBJ2-5, with D unclear. The J call is in doubt because the DNA end fits TRBJ2-7 better. The germline V gene has CDR1 SEHNR and CDR2 FQNEAQ (reference sequence). CDR3 length: 14 amino acids. The CDR3 DNA reads as TGTGCCAGCAGCTTTATTGGCAGTAGCTACGAGCAGTACTTC. It yields the protein CASSFIGSSYEQYF.

This clone appeared once. The DNA for the CDR3 is TGTGCCAGCAGTGCCCAGGGGGCCTCGGACACTGAAGCTTTCTTT. This translates into CASSAQGASDTEAFF. The rearrangement joins TRBV6-1 to TRBJ1-1, with 8 bases lining up with TRBD1. This CDR3 has 15 amino acids. V shed 4 bases, J shed 3 bases, and the junction held 7 bases outside the gene matches. Germline lookup yields CDR1 MNHNS and CDR2 SASEGT.

This clone turned up a few times. The CDR3 protein is CASSSGTMNEQFF. CDR3 DNA: TGTGCCAGCAGCTCCGGGACTATGAATGAGCAGTTCTTC. The chain carries TRBV7-7 and TRBJ2-1; TRBD2 aligns across 7 bases. Per germline, CDR1 SSHAT and CDR2 FNYEAQ (reference sequence). The CDR3 has 13 amino acids. V was pared by 4 bases and J by 7 bases, with 4 bases of the junction left unmatched.

The V call is TRBV9, the J call TRBJ2-5; 7 bases match TRBD2. Germline V gene data show CDR1 as SGDLS and CDR2 as YYNGEE. With V trimmed by 4 bases and J by 2 bases, 5 bases remained unmatched. The CDR3 has 14 amino acids. The CDR3 bases are TGTGCCAGCAGCCCATCTAGCGGACAAGAGACCCAGTACTTC. This translates into CASSPSSGQETQYF.

The chain has TRBV28 and TRBJ2-2, with TRBD2 matching 14 bases. This CDR3 is 18 amino acids long. With 10 bases clipped from V and 6 bases from J, the junction kept 16 bases outside the gene matches. Germline V gene lookup returns CDR1 MDHEN and CDR2 SYDVKM. The CDR3 protein is CATTPGLAGEWLAGELFF. The CDR3 coding sequence is TGTGCCACAACCCCGGGACTAGCGGGGGAGTGGCTAGCCGGGGAGCTGTTTTTT.